Presented here are 10 T cell receptor beta chains from one specimen sequenced in a study of blood T cell repertoires in COVID-19. Assay: immunoSEQ multiplex PCR; the TCRdb copy retains only in-frame clones and omits some. The table has fewer than 650,000 clones, about 88% seen once. The sequencing sample was made of peripheral blood. These receptors all stem from a woman aged 45-65 years with COVID-19, enrolled during active disease.

This chain connects TRBV7-3 to TRBJ1-5; 7 bases are a match to TRBD1. CDR3 size: 14 residues. V lost 4 bases, J lost 8 bases, and 8 bases stayed unmatched. Looked up from germline, CDR1 is SGHTA and CDR2 is FQGTGA. This CDR3 is CASSSKGTAEPQHF. The DNA for the CDR3 is TGTGCCAGCAGCTCCAAAGGGACAGCGGAGCCCCAGCATTTT.

Of note for this clone: Other DNA sequences in the same sample also yield this CDR3. V is TRBV18 and J is TRBJ1-1, with D perhaps TRBD1 (6 bases). The CDR3 sequence is 13 residues long. The germline V gene encodes CDR1 KGHSH and CDR2 LQKENI. V lost 6 bases and J 1 base, leaving 9 bases between the germline ends. The CDR3 here is CASSQTGNTEAFF. The CDR3 DNA reads as TGTGCCAGCTCCCAGACAGGGAACACTGAAGCTTTCTTT.

The chain couples TRBV19 to TRBJ1-4; 8 bases match TRBD1. V dropped 10 bases and J dropped 8; count of bases not matched to a gene: 15. CDR1 and CDR2 (germline): LNHDA, SQIVND (reference sequence). This CDR3 has 15 amino acids. The CDR3 sequence is CATATGTGYSEKLFF. The CDR3, as DNA: TGTGCCACCGCAACCGGGACAGGTTATTCAGAAAAACTGTTTTTT.

V is TRBV5-1 and J is TRBJ2-3, with a weak D call TRBD1 (5 bases). This CDR3 region has 15 residues. V lost 0 bases to trimming and J lost 2 bases, with 10 bases between them. Germline-derived CDR1 and CDR2 are SGHRS and YFSETQ. CDR3 sequence reads: CASSLGGLPTDTQYF. The CDR3 DNA reads TGCGCCAGCAGCTTGGGGGGCCTACCCACAGATACGCAGTATTTT.

The genes are TRBV5-6 and TRBJ1-2; D possibly corresponds to TRBD1 (6 bases). Per the germline V gene, CDR1 is SGHDT and CDR2 is YYEEEE. The CDR3 has 14 residues. V lost 4 bases and J 3 bases, leaving 13 bases between the germline ends. The CDR3 loop reads CASSQGRPDYGYTF. The DNA of the CDR3 is TGTGCCAGCAGCCAGGGGCGACCTGACTATGGCTACACCTTC.

The chain uses TRBV2 and TRBJ1-1; tentatively, D is TRBD1 (5 bases). The germline V gene encodes CDR1 SNHLY and CDR2 FYNNEI. V lost 2 bases and J lost 6, with 10 bases in between. There are 13 residues in the CDR3. The CDR3: CASSESTGPEAFF. The CDR3 bases are TGTGCCAGCAGTGAAAGTACAGGCCCTGAAGCTTTCTTT.

This clone was found once. The chain is built from TRBV10-1 and TRBJ1-2, with D possibly TRBD1 on 5 matching bases. This CDR3 spans 14 amino acids. Germline CDR1 and CDR2: WNHNN and SYGVQD (reference sequence). The V end lost 3 bases, the J end lost 7 bases, and 15 bases lay between the germline ends. DNA for the CDR3: TGCGCCAGCAGTGAAAAGAGACAGAGGACTGGCTACACCTTC. Translated: CASSEKRQRTGYTF.

This clone was observed once. V usage is TRBV9 and J usage is TRBJ1-6; 9 positions agree with TRBD1. The CDR3 has 15 residues. Germline V gene sequence: CDR1 SGDLS, CDR2 YYNGEE. With 4 bases clipped from V and 10 bases from J, the junction kept 9 bases outside the gene matches. The CDR3 nucleotides read TGTGCCAGCAGCCCTAGACGGACAGGGGAATCACCCCTCCACTTT. The encoded protein is CASSPRRTGESPLHF.

This rearrangement joins TRBV29-1 to TRBJ2-2; no clear D gene. The germline CDR1 and CDR2 sequences are SQVTM and ANQGSEA. The CDR3 runs to 15 residues. V was cut by 6 bases and J by 0 bases, with 14 bases left in between. The DNA of the CDR3 is TGCAGCGTCCTCTTCGACATTTCGAACACCGGGGAGCTGTTTTTT. Protein sequence: CSVLFDISNTGELFF.

The chain has TRBV30 and TRBJ2-5; D is unresolved. The germline V gene has CDR1 GTSNPN and CDR2 SVGIG (reference sequence). V lost 5 bases to trimming and J lost 2 bases, with 12 bases between them. The CDR3 contains 13 residues. CDR3 amino acids: CAWDNGQQETQYF. For the CDR3, the DNA is TGTGCCTGGGATAATGGCCAACAAGAGACCCAGTACTTC.